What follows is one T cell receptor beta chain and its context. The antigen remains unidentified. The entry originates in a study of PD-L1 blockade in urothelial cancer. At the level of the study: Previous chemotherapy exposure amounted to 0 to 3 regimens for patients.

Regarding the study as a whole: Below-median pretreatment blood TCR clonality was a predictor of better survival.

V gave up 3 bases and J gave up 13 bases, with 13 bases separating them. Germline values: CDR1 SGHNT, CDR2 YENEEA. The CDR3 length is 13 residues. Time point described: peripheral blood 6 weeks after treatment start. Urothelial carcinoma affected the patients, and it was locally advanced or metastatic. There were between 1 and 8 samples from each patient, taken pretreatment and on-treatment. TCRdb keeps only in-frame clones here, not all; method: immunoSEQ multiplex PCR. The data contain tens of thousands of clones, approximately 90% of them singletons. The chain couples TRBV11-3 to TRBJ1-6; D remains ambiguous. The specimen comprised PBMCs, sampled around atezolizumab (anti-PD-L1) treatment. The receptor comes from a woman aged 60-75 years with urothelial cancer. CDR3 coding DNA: TGTGCCAGCAGCTTCCGACGGGGATTGCCCCTCCACTTT. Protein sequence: CASSFRRGLPLHF.